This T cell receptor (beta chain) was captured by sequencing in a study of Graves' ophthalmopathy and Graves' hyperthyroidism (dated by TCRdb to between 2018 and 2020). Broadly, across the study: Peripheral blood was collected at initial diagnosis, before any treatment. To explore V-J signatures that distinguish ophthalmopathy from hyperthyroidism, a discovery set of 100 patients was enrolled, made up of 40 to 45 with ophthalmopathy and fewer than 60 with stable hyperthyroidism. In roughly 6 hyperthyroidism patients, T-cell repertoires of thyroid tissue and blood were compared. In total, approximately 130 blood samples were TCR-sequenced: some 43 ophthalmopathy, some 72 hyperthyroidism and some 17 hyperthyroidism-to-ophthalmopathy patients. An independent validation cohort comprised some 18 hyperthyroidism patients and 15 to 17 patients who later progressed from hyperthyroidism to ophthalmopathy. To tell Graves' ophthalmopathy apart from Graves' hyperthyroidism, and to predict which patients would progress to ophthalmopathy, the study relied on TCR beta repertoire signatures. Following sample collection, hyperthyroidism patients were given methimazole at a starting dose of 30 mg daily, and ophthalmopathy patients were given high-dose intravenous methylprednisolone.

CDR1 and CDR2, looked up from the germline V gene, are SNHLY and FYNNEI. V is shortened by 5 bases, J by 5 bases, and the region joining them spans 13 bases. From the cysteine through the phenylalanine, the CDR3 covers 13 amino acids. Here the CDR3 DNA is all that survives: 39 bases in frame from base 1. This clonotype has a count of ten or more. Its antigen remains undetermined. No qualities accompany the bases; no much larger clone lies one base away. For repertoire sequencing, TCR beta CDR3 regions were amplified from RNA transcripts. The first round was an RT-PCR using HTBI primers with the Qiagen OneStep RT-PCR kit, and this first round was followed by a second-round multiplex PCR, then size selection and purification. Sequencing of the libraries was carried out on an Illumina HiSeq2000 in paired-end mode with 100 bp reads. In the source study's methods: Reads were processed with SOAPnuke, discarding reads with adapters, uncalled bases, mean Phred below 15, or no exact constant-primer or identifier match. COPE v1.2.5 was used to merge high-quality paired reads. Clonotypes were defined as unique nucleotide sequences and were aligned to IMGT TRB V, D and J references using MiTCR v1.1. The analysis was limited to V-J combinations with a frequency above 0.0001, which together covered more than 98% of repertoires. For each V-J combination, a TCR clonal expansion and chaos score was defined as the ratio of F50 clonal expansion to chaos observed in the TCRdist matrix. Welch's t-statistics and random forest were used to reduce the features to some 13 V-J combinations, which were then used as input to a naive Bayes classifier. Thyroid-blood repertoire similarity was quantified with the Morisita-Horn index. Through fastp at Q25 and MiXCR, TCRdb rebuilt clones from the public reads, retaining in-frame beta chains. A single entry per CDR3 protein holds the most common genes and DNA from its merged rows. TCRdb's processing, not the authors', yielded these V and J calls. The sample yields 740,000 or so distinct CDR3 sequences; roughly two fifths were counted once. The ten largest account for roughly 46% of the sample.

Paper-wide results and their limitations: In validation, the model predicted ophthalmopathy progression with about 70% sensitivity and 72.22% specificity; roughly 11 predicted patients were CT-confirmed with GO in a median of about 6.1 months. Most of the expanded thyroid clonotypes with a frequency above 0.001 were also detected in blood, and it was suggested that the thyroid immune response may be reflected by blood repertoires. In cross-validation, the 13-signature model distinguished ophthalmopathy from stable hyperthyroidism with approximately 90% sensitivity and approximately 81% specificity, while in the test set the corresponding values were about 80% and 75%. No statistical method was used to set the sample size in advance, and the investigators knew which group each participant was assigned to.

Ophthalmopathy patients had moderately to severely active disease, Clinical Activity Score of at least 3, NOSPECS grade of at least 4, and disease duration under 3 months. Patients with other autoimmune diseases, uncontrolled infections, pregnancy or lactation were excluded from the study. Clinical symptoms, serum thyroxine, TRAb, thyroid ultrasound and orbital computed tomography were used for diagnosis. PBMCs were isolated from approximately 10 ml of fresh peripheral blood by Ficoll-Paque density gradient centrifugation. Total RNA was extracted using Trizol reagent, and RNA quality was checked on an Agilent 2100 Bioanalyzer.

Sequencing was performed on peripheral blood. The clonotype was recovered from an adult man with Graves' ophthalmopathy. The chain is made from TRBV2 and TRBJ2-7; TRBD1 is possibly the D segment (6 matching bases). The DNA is TGTGCCAGCAGTAAGTTGGACAGAAACGAGCAGTACTTC. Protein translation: CASSKLDRNEQYF.